What follows is one T cell receptor (beta chain) and its context. This record comes from a study of blood T cell repertoires in COVID-19. The CDR3 is 15 residues long. With V trimmed by 3 bases and J by 1 base, 3 bases remained unmatched. Germline assignment: CDR1 ENHRY and CDR2 SYGVKD. The method was immunoSEQ multiplex PCR; TCRdb's version includes in-frame clones alone and lacks a portion of them. The sample lists 150,000 to 160,000 clones, 84% occurring once. V and J are TRBV10-3 and TRBJ2-5; TRBD2 aligns across 9 bases. Sequenced: peripheral blood. This TCR was recovered from a woman between 45 and 65 years old with acute or convalescent COVID-19. CDR3 nucleotide sequence: TGTGCCATCAGTGACCCGACTAGCGGCCAAGAGACCCAGTACTTC. Translated, it gives CAISDPTSGQETQYF.